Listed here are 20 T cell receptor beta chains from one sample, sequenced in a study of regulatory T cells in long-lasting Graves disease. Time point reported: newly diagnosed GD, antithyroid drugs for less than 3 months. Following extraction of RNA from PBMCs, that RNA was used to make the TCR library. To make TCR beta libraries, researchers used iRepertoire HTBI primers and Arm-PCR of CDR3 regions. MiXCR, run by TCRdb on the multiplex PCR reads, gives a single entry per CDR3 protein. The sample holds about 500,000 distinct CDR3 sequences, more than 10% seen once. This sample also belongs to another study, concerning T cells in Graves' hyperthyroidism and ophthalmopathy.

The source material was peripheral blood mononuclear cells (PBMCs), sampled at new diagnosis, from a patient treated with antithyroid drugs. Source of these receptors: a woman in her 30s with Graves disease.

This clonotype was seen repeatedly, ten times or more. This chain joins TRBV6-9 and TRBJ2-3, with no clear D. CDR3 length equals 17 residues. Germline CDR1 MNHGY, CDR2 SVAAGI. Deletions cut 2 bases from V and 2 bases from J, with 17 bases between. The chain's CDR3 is CASSYGKWVSLTDTQYF. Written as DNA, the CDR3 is TGTGCCAGCAGTTATGGGAAGTGGGTGAGCCTCACAGATACGCAGTATTTT.

In nucleotides, the CDR3 is TGTGCCAGTAGTACGACAGTCAATCAGCCCCAGCATTTT. Encoded protein: CASSTTVNQPQHF. The V call is TRBV7-9, the J call TRBJ1-5; a possible D gene is TRBD1 (5 bases). The CDR3 runs to 13 residues. Germline V gene lookup returns CDR1 SEHNR and CDR2 FQNEAQ (reference sequence). The germline V and J ends were trimmed by 9 bases and 3 bases, with 12 bases remaining between them.

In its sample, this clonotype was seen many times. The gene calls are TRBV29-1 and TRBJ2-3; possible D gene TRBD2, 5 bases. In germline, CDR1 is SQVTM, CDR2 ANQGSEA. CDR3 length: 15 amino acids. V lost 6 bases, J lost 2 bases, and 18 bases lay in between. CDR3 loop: CSVEPRVTYTDTQYF. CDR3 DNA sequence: TGCAGCGTGGAACCGCGGGTGACTTACACAGATACGCAGTATTTT.

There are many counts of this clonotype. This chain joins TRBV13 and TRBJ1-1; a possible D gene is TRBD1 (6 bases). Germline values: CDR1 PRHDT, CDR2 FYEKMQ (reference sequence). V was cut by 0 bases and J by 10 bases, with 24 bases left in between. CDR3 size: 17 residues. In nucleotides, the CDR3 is TGTGCCAGCAGCTTAGGACCAGAGGGGGAACCCCCAATGACAGCTTTCTTT. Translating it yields CASSLGPEGEPPMTAFF.

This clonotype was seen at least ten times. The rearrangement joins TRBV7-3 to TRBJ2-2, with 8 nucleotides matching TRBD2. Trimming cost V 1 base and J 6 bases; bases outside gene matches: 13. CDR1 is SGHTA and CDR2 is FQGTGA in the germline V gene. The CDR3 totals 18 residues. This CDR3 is CASSLSPFAGGGAGELFF. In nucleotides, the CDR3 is TGTGCCAGCAGCTTAAGTCCCTTCGCGGGAGGAGGCGCCGGGGAGCTGTTTTTT.

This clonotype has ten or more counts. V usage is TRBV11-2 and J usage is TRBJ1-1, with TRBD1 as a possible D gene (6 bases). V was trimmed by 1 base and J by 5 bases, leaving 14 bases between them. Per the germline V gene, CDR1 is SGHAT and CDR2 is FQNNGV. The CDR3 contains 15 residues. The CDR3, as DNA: TGTGCCAGCAGCTTAGCCAACAGGGCAGGAACTGAAGCTTTCTTT. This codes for CASSLANRAGTEAFF.

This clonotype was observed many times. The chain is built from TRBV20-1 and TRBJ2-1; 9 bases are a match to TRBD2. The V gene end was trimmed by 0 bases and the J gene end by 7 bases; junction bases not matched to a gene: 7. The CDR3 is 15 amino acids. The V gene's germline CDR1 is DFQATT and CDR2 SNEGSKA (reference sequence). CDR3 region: CSARERLAGVNEQFF. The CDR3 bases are TGCAGTGCTAGAGAACGGTTAGCGGGGGTGAATGAGCAGTTCTTC.

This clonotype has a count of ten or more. The CDR3: CASSPLGAVYNEQFF. DNA for the CDR3: TGTGCCAGCTCACCATTGGGGGCGGTCTACAATGAGCAGTTCTTC. V is TRBV18 and J is TRBJ2-1; maybe TRBD1 (6 bases). Deletions cut 2 bases from V and 3 bases from J, with 11 bases between. This CDR3 region has 15 residues. Germline values: CDR1 KGHSH, CDR2 LQKENI.

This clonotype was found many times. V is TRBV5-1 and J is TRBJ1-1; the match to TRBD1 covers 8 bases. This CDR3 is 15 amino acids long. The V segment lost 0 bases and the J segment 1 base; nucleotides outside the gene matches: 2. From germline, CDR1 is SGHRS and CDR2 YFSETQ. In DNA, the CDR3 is TGCGCCAGCAGCTTGGGACAGGGGTGGAACACTGAAGCTTTCTTT. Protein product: CASSLGQGWNTEAFF.

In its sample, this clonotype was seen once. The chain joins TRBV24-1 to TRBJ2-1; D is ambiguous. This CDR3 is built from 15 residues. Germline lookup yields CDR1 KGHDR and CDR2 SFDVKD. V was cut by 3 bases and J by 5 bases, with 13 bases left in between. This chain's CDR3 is CATSDITLDHNEQFF. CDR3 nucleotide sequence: TGTGCCACCAGTGATATTACACTTGACCACAATGAGCAGTTCTTC.

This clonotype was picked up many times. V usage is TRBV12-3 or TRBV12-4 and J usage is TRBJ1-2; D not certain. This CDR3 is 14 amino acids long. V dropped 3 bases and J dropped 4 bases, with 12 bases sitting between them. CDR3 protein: CASSLGIVTYGYTF. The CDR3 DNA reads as TGTGCCAGCAGTTTGGGCATCGTCACCTATGGCTACACCTTC.

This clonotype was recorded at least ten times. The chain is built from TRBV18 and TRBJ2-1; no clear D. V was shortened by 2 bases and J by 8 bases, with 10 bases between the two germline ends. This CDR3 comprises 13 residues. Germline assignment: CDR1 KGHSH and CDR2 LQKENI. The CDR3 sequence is CASSPTGLDEQFF. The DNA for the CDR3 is TGTGCCAGCTCACCAACTGGATTGGATGAGCAGTTCTTC.

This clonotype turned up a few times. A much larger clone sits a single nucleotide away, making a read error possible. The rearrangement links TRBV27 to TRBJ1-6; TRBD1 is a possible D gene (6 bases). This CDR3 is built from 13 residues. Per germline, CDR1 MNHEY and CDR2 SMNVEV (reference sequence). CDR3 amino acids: CASSFKGDSSLHF. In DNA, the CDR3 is TGTGCCAGCAGTTTTAAGGGGGATTCATCCCTCCACTTT.

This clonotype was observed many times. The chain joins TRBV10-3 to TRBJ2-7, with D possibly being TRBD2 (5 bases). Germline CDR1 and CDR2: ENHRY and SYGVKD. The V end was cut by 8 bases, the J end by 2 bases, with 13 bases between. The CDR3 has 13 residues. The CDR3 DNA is TGTGCCATCGGTTACGGGATTACCTACGAGCAGTACTTC. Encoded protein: CAIGYGITYEQYF.

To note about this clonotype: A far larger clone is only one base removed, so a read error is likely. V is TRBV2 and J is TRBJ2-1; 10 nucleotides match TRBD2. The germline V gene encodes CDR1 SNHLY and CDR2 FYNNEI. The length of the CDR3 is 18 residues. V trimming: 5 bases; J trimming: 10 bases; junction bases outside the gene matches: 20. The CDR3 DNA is TGTGCCAGCAGTTTAGTCCCCTCGGCTAGCGGGAGTGTAGGGGAGCAGTTCTTC. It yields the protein CASSLVPSASGSVGEQFF.

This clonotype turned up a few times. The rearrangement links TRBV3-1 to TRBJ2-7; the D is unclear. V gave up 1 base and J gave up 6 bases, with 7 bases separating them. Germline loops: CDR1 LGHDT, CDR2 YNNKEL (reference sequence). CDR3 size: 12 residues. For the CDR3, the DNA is TGTGCCAGCAGCCAAGCCTCGGGCGAGCAGTACTTC. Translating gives CASSQASGEQYF.

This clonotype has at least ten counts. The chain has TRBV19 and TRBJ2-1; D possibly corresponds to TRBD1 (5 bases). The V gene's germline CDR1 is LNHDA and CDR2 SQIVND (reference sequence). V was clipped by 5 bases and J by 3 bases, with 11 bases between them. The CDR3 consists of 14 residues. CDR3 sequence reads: CASSLQAGYNEQFF. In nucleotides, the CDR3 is TGTGCCAGTAGTCTACAGGCTGGCTACAATGAGCAGTTCTTC.

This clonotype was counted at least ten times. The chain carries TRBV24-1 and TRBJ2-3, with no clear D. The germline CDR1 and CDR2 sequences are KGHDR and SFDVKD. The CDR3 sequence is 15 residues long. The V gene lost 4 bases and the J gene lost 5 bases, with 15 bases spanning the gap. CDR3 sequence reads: CATSDPDLSGDTQYF. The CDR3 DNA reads TGTGCCACCAGTGACCCTGATTTGTCAGGAGATACGCAGTATTTT.

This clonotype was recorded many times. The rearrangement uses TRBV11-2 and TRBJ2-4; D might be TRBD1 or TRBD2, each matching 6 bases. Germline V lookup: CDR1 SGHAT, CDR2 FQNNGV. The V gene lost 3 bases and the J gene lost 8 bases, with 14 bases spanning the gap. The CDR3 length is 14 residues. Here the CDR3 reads CASSFLGGADIQYF. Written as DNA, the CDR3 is TGTGCCAGCAGCTTCTTGGGGGGCGCCGACATTCAGTACTTC. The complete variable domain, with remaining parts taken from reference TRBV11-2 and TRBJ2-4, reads EAGVAQSPRYKIIEKRQSVAFWCNPISGHATLYWYQQILGQGPKLLIQFQNNGVVDDSQLPKDRFSAERLKGVDSTLKIQPAKLEDSAVYLCASSFLGGADIQYFGAGTRLSVL.

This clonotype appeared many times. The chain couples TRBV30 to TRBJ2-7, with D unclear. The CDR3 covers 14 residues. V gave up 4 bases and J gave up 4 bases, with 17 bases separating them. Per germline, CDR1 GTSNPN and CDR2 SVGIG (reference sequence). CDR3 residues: CAWIVPGSKYEQYF. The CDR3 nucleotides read TGTGCCTGGATTGTTCCCGGGTCCAAGTACGAGCAGTACTTC.